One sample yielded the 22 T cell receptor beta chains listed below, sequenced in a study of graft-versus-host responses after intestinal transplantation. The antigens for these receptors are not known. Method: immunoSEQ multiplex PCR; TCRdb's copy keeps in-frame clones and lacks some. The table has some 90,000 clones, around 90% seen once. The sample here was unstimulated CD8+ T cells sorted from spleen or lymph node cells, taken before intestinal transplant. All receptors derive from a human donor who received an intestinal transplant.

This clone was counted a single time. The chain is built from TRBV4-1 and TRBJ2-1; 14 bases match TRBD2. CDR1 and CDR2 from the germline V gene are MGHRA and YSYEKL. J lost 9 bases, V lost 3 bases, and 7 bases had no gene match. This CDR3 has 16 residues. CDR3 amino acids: CASSQPGLAGVSEQFF. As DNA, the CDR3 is TGCGCCAGCAGCCAGCCGGGACTAGCGGGAGTTAGTGAGCAGTTCTTC.

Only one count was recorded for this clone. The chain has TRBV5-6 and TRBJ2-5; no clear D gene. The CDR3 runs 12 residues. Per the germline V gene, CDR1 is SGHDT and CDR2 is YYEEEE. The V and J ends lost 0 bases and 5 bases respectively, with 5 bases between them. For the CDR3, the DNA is TGTGCCAGCAGCTTGGTCGGTGAGACCCAGTACTTC. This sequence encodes CASSLVGETQYF.

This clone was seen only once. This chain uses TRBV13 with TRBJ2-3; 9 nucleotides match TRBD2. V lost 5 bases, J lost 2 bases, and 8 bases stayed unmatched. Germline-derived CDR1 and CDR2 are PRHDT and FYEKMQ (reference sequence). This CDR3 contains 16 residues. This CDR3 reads CASSPAGLAYTDTQYF. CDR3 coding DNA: TGTGCCAGCAGCCCTGCGGGACTAGCATACACAGATACGCAGTATTTT.

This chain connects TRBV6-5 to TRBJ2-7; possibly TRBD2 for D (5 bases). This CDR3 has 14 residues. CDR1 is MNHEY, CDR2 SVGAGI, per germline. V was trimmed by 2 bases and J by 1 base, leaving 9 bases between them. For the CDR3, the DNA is TGTGCCAGCAGTTACGGAGGCTATTCCTACGAGCAGTACTTC. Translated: CASSYGGYSYEQYF.

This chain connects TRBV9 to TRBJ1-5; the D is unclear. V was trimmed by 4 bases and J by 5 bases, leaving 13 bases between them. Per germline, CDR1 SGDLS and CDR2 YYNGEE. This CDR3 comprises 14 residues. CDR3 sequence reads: CASSMSLEDQPQHF. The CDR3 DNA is TGTGCCAGCAGCATGAGTTTGGAGGATCAGCCCCAGCATTTT.

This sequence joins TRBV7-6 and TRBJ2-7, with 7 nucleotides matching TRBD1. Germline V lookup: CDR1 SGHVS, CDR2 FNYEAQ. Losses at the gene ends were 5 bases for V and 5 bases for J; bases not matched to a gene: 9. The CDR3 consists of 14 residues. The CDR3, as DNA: TGTGCCAGCAGCCCGGGACAGAGTCCCAACGAGCAGTACTTC. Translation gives CASSPGQSPNEQYF.

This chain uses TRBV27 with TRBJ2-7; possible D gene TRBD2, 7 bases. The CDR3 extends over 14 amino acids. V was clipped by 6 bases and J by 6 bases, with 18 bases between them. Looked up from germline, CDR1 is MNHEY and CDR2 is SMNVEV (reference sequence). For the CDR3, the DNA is TGTGCCAGCAGGCCTATTGGGGGGGCGGGCGAGCAGTACTTC. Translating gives CASRPIGGAGEQYF.

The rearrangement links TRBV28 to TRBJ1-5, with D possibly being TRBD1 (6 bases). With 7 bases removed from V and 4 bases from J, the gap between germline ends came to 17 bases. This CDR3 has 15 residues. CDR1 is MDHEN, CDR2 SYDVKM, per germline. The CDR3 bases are TGTGCCAGCACCTTGAGGGGGTTGGTGAATCAGCCCCAGCATTTT. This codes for CASTLRGLVNQPQHF.

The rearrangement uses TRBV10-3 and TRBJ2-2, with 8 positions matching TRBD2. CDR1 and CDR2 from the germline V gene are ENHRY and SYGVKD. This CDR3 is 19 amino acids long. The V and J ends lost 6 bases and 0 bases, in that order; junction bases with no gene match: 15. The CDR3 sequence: CAISLLLAGGTTNTGELFF. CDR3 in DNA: TGTGCCATCAGCCTCCTCCTGGCGGGGGGTACCACGAACACCGGGGAGCTGTTTTTT.

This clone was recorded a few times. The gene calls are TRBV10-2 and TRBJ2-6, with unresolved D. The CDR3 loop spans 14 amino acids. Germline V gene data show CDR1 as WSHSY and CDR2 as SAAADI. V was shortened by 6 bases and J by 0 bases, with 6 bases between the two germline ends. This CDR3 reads CASSWSSGANVLTF. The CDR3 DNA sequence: TGCGCCAGCAGCTGGTCCTCTGGGGCCAACGTCCTGACTTTC.

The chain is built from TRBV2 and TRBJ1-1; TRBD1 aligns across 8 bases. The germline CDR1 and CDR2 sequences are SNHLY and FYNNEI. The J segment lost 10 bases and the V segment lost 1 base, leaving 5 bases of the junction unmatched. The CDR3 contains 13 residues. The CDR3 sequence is CASSEDRTGRAFF. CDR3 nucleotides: TGTGCCAGCAGTGAAGATCGGACAGGGCGAGCTTTCTTT.

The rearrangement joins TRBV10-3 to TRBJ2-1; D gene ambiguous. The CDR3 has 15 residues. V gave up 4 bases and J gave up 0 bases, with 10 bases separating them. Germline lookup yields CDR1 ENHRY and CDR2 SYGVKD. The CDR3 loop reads CAISGDIFSYNEQFF. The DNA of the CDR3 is TGTGCCATCAGTGGCGACATCTTCTCCTACAATGAGCAGTTCTTC.

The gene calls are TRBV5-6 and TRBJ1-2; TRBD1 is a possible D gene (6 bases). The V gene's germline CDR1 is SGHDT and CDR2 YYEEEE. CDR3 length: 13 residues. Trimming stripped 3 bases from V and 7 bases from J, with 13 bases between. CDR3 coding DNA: TGTGCCAGCAGCTCTACAGGGCTCAGTGGCTACACCTTC. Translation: CASSSTGLSGYTF.

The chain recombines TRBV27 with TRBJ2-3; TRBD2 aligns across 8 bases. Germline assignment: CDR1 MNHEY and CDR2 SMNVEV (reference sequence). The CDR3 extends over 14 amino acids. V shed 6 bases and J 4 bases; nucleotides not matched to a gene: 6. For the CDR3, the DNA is TGTGCCAGCAGCCGAGCGGGAGCCCCAGATACGCAGTATTTT. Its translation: CASSRAGAPDTQYF.

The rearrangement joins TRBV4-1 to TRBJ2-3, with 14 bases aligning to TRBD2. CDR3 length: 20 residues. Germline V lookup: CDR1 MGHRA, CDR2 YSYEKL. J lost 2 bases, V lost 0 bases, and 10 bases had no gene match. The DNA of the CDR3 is TGCGCCAGCAGCCAAGAGCCGGGACTAGCGGGAGTAGGTAACACAGATACGCAGTATTTT. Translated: CASSQEPGLAGVGNTDTQYF.

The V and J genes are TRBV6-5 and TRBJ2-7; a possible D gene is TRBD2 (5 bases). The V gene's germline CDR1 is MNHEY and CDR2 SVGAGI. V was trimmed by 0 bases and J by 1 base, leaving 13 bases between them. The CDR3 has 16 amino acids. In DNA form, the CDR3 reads TGTGCCAGCAGTTACTCGATCGAGGGCTTGTCCTACGAGCAGTACTTC. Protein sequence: CASSYSIEGLSYEQYF.

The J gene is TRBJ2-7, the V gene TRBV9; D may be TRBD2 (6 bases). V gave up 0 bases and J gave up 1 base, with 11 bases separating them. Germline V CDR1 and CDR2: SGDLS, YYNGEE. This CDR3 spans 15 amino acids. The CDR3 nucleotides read TGTGCCAGCAGCGTAGATGCTAGCGTTTCCTACGAGCAGTACTTC. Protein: CASSVDASVSYEQYF.

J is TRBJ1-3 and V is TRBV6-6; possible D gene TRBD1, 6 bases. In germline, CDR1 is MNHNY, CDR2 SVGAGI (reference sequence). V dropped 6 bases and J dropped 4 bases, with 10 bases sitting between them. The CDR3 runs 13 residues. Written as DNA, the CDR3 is TGTGCCAGCAGGGACAGCCTCGGAAACACCATATATTTT. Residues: CASRDSLGNTIYF.

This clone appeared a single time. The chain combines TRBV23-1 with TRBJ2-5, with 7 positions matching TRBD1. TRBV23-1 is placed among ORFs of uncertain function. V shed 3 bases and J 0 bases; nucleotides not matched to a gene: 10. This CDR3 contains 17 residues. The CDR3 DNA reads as TGCGCCAGCAGTCATCCCCCGACAGGGAAAGACCAAGAGACCCAGTACTTC. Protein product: CASSHPPTGKDQETQYF.

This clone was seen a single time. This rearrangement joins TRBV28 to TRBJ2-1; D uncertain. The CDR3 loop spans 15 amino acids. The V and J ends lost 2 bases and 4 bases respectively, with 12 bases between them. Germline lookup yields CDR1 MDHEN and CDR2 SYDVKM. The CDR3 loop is CASSLVQLTYNEQFF. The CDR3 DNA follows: TGTGCCAGCAGTTTAGTCCAACTGACTTACAATGAGCAGTTCTTC.

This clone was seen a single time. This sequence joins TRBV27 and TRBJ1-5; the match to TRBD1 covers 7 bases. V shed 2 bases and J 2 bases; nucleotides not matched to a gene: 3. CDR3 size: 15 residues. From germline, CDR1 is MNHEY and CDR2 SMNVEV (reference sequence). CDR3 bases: TGTGCCAGCAGTTTAGAAGGGGGCCGCAATCAGCCCCAGCATTTT. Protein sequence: CASSLEGGRNQPQHF.

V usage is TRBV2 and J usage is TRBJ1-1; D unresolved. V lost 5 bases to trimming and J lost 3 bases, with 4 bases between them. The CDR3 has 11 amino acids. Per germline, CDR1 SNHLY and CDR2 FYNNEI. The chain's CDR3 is CASSPYTEAFF. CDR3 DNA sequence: TGTGCCAGCAGTCCGTACACTGAAGCTTTCTTT.